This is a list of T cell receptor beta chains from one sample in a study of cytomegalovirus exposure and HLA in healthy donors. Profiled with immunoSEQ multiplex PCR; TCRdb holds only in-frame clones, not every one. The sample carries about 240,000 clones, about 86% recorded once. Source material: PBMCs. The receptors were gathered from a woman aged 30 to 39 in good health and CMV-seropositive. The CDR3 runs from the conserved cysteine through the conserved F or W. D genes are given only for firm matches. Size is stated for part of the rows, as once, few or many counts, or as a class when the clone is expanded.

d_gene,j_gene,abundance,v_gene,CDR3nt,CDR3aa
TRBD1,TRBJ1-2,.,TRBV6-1,TGTGCCAGCAGGGAGGACAGGGTCGGTGGCTACACCTTC,CASREDRVGGYTF
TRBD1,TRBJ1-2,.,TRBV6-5,TGTGCCAGCAGGCCGGCACAGGGGGTGAACTATGGCTACACCTTC,CASRPAQGVNYGYTF
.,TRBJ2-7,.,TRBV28,TGTGCCAGCAGTTTCCCAGGGGTGAGCCACGAGCAGTACTTC,CASSFPGVSHEQYF
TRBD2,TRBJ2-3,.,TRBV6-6,TGTGCCAGCAGTTACGCGGGGGGGCCGATAGATACGCAGTATTTT,CASSYAGGPIDTQYF
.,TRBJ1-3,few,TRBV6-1,TGTGCCAGCAGTTTGGAGCGCTCTGGAAACACCATATATTTT,CASSLERSGNTIYF
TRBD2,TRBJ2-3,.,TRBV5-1,TGCGCCAGCAGCACCTCACTAGCGGGGAGCACAGATACGCAGTATTTT,CASSTSLAGSTDTQYF
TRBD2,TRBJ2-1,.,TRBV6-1,TGTGCCACGCGACTAGCGACTTACAATGAGCAGTTCTTC,CATRLATYNEQFF
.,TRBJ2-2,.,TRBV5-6,TGTGCCAGCAGCGCTTATCAGGGGGAGCTGTTTTTT,CASSAYQGELFF
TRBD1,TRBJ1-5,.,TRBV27,TGTGCCAGCAGTTTATGGGGACAGCCTGATCAGCCCCAGCATTTT,CASSLWGQPDQPQHF
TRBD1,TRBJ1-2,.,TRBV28,TGTGCCAGCAGTTTTTTGGGGACAGCTCTCAACTATGGCTACACCTTC,CASSFLGTALNYGYTF
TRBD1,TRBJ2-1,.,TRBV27,TGTGCCAGCAGTTTAGGGACAGGGGGGAACTACAATGAGCAGTTCTTC,CASSLGTGGNYNEQFF
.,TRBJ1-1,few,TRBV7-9,TGTGCCAGCAGTAGGAAGGGGTTCGTTGGGACTGAAGCTTTCTTT,CASSRKGFVGTEAFF
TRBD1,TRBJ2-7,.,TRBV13,TGTGCCAGCAGCCTCCAACACCGGGACAGGGGGGAAAACGAGCAGTACTTC,CASSLQHRDRGENEQYF
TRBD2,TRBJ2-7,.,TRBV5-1,TGCGCCAGCAGCCCTGGACTAGCGGGTAAAACCTACGAGCAGTACTTC,CASSPGLAGKTYEQYF
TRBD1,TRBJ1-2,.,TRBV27,TGTGCCAGCAGACTCCGGGACAGGGCTAACTATGGCTACACCTTC,CASRLRDRANYGYTF
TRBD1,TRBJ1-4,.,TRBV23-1,TGCGCCAACTTAAGACAGGGTCGGGAAAAACTGTTTTTT,CANLRQGREKLFF
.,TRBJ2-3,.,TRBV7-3,TGTGCCAGCAGCTTAGGACCGGGGAGACGGCGAGATACGCAGTATTTT,CASSLGPGRRRDTQYF
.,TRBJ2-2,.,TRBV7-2,TGTGCCAGCAGCCCAGTACAGGTCGGGGAGCTGTTTTTT,CASSPVQVGELFF
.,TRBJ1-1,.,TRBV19,TGTGCCAGTGGGCAGGGCACATCAGAAGCTTTCTTT,CASGQGTSEAFF
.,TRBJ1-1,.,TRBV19,TGTGCCAGTAGTATTTGGGCAGCGAACACTGAAGCTTTCTTT,CASSIWAANTEAFF
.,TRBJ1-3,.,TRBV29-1,TGCAGCGTTGTTGATGTGGAGGTCTCTGGAAACACCATATATTTT,CSVVDVEVSGNTIYF
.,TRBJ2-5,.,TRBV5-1,TGCGCCAGCAGCTTGGTTGGGGGGCAAGAGACCCAGTACTTC,CASSLVGGQETQYF
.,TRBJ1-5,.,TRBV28,TGTGCCAGCAGCCTCCTTGGCAATCAGCCCCAGCATTTT,CASSLLGNQPQHF
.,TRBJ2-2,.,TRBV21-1,TGTGCCAGCAGCCTACGGGGGGAAACCGGGACACAGAACACCGGGGAGCTGTTTTTT,CASSLRGETGTQNTGELFF